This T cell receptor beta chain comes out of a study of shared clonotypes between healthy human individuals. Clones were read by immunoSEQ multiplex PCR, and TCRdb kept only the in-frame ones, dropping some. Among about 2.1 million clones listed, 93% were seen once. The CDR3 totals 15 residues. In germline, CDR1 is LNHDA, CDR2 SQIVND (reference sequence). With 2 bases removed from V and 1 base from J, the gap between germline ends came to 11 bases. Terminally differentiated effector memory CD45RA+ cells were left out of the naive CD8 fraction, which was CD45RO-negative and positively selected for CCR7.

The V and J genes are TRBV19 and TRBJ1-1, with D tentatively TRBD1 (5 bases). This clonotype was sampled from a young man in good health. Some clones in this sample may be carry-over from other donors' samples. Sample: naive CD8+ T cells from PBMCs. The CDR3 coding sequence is TGTGCCAGTAGTATAACGGGGGGGTCGAACACTGAAGCTTTCTTT. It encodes CASSITGGSNTEAFF.